The source of this T cell receptor beta chain is a study of technical replicates of blood from a handful of donors. Using immunoSEQ multiplex PCR, the repertoire was profiled, and TCRdb retains in-frame clones only, with some absent. The sample includes 84,000 or so clones, about 95% of them seen just once. Per germline, CDR1 MGHDK and CDR2 SYGVNS. V lost 4 bases, J lost 4 bases, and 9 bases stayed unmatched. The length of the CDR3 is 17 residues. The chain joins TRBV25-1 to TRBJ2-1; TRBD1 matches 11 bases. Source material: T cells isolated from PBMCs. The receptor was derived from a human donor in good health. The CDR3: CASSGTGGVGIYNEQFF. CDR3 DNA sequence: TGTGCCAGCAGTGGGACAGGGGGCGTAGGGATTTACAATGAGCAGTTCTTC.